A selection of T cell receptor beta chains follows, all from one sample in a study of CD8+ T cells in alopecia areata. Clones were sequenced by immunoSEQ multiplex PCR, and TCRdb holds only the in-frame ones, with some missing. The repertoire holds 110,000 or so clones, with 50% to 75% as singletons. The sequencing used CD8+ T cells sorted from blood, collected at week 4, from a patient treated with tofacitinib. All receptors come from a human donor with alopecia areata. Each CDR3 is given with its conserved first and last residue. A D gene is named only where the DNA matches it firmly. Size tells how often a clone was seen (once, few, many) or the class of an expanded clone, and some rows leave it out.

cdr3_nt cdr3_aa clone_size j_call d_call v_call
TGTGCCAGCAGCACCGGGTCAGGGGACACTGAAGCTTTCTTT CASSTGSGDTEAFF . TRBJ1-1 . TRBV7-3
TGTGCCTGGAGCGGACGGACTCACTATGGCTACACCTTC CAWSGRTHYGYTF . TRBJ1-2 . TRBV30
TGTGCCAGCGGGTCAGATACGCAGTATTTT CASGSDTQYF . TRBJ2-3 . TRBV25-1
TGCGCCAGCAGCTTACTAGCGGGGAGCTCCTACGAGCAGTACTTC CASSLLAGSSYEQYF . TRBJ2-7 TRBD2 TRBV5-1
TGTGCCAGCAGCTCACAACTACCAAGCTCCTACAATGAGCAGTTCTTC CASSSQLPSSYNEQFF . TRBJ2-1 . TRBV7-3
TGCAGCGTTGAGGGGGCTCGCCAGAGGGGAACCGGGGAGCTGTTTTTT CSVEGARQRGTGELFF few TRBJ2-2 . TRBV29-1
TGTGCCAGCAGCTTTGAGACCTACGAGCAGTACTTC CASSFETYEQYF . TRBJ2-7 . TRBV7-9
TGCAGCGTTTTGACAGCAACCTACGAGCAGTACTTC CSVLTATYEQYF . TRBJ2-7 . TRBV29-1
TGTGCCAGCAGCCCAACTGACGGAATCAAGCCCCAGCATTTT CASSPTDGIKPQHF . TRBJ1-5 . TRBV7-9
TGTGCCAGCAGCTCTAGTGGGACAGCTGAAGCTTTCTTT CASSSSGTAEAFF few TRBJ1-1 TRBD1 TRBV7-6
TGTGCCTGGAGTTACGAAGGCTACGGAAACACCATATATTTT CAWSYEGYGNTIYF . TRBJ1-3 . TRBV30
TGTGCCAGTAGTATATCCGCGGGGGGGCCGTATGAGCAGTTCTTC CASSISAGGPYEQFF few TRBJ2-1 TRBD2 TRBV19
TGTGCCAGCAGCTTGGAGGAATTGGAGACCCAGTACTTC CASSLEELETQYF few TRBJ2-5 . TRBV5-6
TGTGCCACCAGCATCGGGACGGAGGCCTACGAGCAGTACTTC CATSIGTEAYEQYF . TRBJ2-7 . TRBV15
TGCAGTGCTTTGGCTGGCTACACCTTC CSALAGYTF once TRBJ1-2 . TRBV20-1
TGCGCCAGCAGCCAAGATGCGGCAGGGGGCTACGAGCAGTACTTC CASSQDAAGGYEQYF few TRBJ2-7 TRBD1 TRBV4-3
TGTGCCAGTAGTAACCCCCTGGGACAGGCCACCGGGGAGCTGTTTTTT CASSNPLGQATGELFF . TRBJ2-2 TRBD1 TRBV19
TGTGCCAGCAGCTTACCCGCAGGCTCCTACGAGCAGTACTTC CASSLPAGSYEQYF . TRBJ2-7 . TRBV7-9
TGTGCCTGGAGTGTATCCCTAGCGGGGGGTCCGTATACGCAGTATTTT CAWSVSLAGGPYTQYF once TRBJ2-3 TRBD2 TRBV30
TGTGCCAGCAGGGGGGACAGGTCGTTATTTTTT CASRGDRSLFF . TRBJ2-2 TRBD1 TRBV28
TGTGCCAGCAGTTACGGCGGGGGGGCCGGGGAGACCCAGTACTTC CASSYGGGAGETQYF few TRBJ2-5 TRBD2 TRBV6-5
TGTGCCAGTAGGGGAGGACTAGCCATCCAAGAGACCCAGTACTTC CASRGGLAIQETQYF few TRBJ2-5 TRBD2 TRBV19